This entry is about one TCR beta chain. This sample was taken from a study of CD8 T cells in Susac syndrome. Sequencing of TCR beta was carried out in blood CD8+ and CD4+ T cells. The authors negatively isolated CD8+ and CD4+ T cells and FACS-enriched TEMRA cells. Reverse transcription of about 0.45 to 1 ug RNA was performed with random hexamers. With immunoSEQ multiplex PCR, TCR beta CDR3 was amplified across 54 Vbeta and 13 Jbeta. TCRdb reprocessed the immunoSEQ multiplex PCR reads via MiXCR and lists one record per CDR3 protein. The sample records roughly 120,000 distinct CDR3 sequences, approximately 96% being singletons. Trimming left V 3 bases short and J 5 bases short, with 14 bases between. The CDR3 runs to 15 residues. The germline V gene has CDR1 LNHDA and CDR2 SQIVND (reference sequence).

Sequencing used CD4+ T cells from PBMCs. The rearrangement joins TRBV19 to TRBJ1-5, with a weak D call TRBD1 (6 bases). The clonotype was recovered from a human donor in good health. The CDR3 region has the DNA TGTGCCAGTAGTATTGGACAGTCCGGGGATCAGCCCCAGCATTTT. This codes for CASSIGQSGDQPQHF.